This paragraph reports one T cell receptor beta chain. The germline gives CDR1 SGHRS, CDR2 YFSETQ. V dropped 2 bases and J dropped 4; count of bases not matched to a gene: 5. The CDR3 totals 15 residues. These data originate in a study of T cell changes during pregnancy in multiple sclerosis. The repertoire was sequenced with immunoSEQ multiplex PCR; TCRdb's copy has only in-frame clones and lacks some. The sample lists 50,000 to 60,000 clones; about 90% were seen once. Here the sequenced sample was CD4+ T cells from peripheral blood mononuclear cells, taken after pregnancy. The J gene is TRBJ2-2, the V gene TRBV5-1, with TRBD1 identical over 7 bases. The TCR originated in a female donor in good health, enrolled as a control in a pregnancy study. The CDR3 DNA reads TGCGCCAGCAGCTTACAAGGGGGCGGCACCGGGGAGCTGTTTTTT. It yields the protein CASSLQGGGTGELFF.